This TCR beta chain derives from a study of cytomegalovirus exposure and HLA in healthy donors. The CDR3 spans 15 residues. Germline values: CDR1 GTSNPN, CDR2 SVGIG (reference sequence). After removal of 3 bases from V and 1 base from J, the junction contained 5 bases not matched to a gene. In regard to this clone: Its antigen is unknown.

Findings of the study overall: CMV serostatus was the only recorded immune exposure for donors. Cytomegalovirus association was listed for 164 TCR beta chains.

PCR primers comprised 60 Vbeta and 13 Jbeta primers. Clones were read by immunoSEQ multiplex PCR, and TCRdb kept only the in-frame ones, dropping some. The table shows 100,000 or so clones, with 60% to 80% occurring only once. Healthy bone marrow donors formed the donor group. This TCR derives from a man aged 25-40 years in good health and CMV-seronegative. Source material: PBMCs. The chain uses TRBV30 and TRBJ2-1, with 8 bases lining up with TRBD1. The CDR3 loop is CAWRGTGASYNEQFF. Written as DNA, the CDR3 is TGTGCCTGGAGGGGGACAGGAGCATCCTACAATGAGCAGTTCTTC.